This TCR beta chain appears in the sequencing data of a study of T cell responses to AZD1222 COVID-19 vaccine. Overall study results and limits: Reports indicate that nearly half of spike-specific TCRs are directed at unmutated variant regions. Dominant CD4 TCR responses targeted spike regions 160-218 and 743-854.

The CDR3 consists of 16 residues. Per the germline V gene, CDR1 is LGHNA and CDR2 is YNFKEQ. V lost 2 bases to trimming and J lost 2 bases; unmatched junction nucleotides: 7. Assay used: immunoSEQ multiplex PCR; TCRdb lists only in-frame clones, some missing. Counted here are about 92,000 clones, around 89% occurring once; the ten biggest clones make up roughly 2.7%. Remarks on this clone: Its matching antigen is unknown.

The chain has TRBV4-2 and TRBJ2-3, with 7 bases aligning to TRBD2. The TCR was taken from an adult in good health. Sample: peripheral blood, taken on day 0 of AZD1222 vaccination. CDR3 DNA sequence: TGTGCCAGCAGCCAACCAAGGGACTATCCCACAGATACGCAGTATTTT. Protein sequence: CASSQPRDYPTDTQYF.